The 20 T cell receptor beta chains below come from one sample, sequenced in a study of blood T cell repertoires in COVID-19. Method: immunoSEQ multiplex PCR; TCRdb's copy keeps in-frame clones and lacks some. In the table there are more than 95,000 clones, over 75% of which are singletons. Sequenced sample: peripheral blood. All receptors come from a man aged 55 to 70 with acute or convalescent COVID-19.

The chain has TRBV11-2 and TRBJ1-3; D perhaps matches TRBD1 (5 bases). Trimming removed 5 bases at V and 2 bases at J, with 10 bases between. The CDR3 runs 14 residues. Germline V gene data show CDR1 as SGHAT and CDR2 as FQNNGV. The CDR3 DNA is TGTGCCAGCAGCCGAGGACATGCTGGAAACACCATATATTTT. Protein: CASSRGHAGNTIYF.

The V and J genes are TRBV10-3 and TRBJ1-1; no clear D gene. The CDR3 runs to 13 residues. From germline, CDR1 is ENHRY and CDR2 SYGVKD. V lost 4 bases to trimming and J lost 1 base, with 7 bases between them. In DNA, the CDR3 is TGTGCCATCAGTGTGAGCGGGAACACTGAAGCTTTCTTT. Translation: CAISVSGNTEAFF.

The V gene is TRBV9, the J gene TRBJ1-2; D possibly corresponds to TRBD1 (6 bases). The CDR3 runs to 14 residues. V lost 0 bases and J lost 5, with 11 bases in between. Per germline, CDR1 SGDLS and CDR2 YYNGEE. The CDR3 coding sequence is TGTGCCAGCAGCGTAGGAGAGGGGGGGTATGGCTACACCTTC. Protein: CASSVGEGGYGYTF.

The rearrangement joins TRBV4-2 to TRBJ1-3; 9 nucleotides align to TRBD1. The CDR3 extends over 16 amino acids. CDR1 is LGHNA and CDR2 is YNFKEQ in the germline V gene. After removal of 2 bases from V and 0 bases from J, the junction contained 2 bases not matched to a gene. The CDR3 nucleotides are TGTGCCAGCAGCCAACTGGGACAGGGCTCTGGAAACACCATATATTTT. This gives the protein CASSQLGQGSGNTIYF.

This chain links TRBV7-9 with TRBJ1-1; a weak D match, TRBD1 (5 bases). The CDR3 length is 14 residues. Germline V gene data show CDR1 as SEHNR and CDR2 as FQNEAQ (reference sequence). Trimming shortened V by 3 bases and J by 3 bases, and 11 bases separated the two germline ends. CDR3 sequence (DNA): TGTGCCAGCAGCTTCCTCGCGGGGGACACTGAAGCTTTCTTT. Translating it yields CASSFLAGDTEAFF.

This clone showed up just once. V is TRBV10-3 and J is TRBJ1-1, with 8 positions matching TRBD1. Trimming cost V 3 bases and J 5 bases; bases outside gene matches: 11. The germline gives CDR1 ENHRY, CDR2 SYGVKD. The CDR3 has 16 residues. The CDR3 sequence: CAISDVRTGSGTEAFF. CDR3 DNA sequence: TGTGCCATCAGTGATGTCCGGACAGGGTCGGGAACTGAAGCTTTCTTT.

V gene TRBV2 combines with J gene TRBJ1-2, with D unresolved. Trimming cost V 3 bases and J 4 bases, with 6 bases left between them. The CDR3 consists of 12 residues. Looked up from germline, CDR1 is SNHLY and CDR2 is FYNNEI. The CDR3 DNA follows: TGTGCCAGCAGTGATAGCTCCTATGGCTACACCTTC. Residues: CASSDSSYGYTF.

The rearrangement uses TRBV7-7 and TRBJ1-4; D remains unclear. The CDR3 runs to 13 residues. V lost 5 bases and J 10 bases, leaving 14 bases between the germline ends. Per the germline V gene, CDR1 is SSHAT and CDR2 is FNYEAQ (reference sequence). CDR3 amino acids: CASSPLQRGKLFF. CDR3 sequence (DNA): TGTGCCAGCAGCCCGCTTCAGAGAGGAAAACTGTTTTTT.

The J gene is TRBJ1-1, the V gene TRBV30, with unresolved D. Germline-derived CDR1 and CDR2 are GTSNPN and SVGIG (reference sequence). The CDR3 is made up of 13 amino acids. Trimming stripped 0 bases from V and 7 bases from J, with 12 bases between. The CDR3 spells CAWSVNIEVEAFF. The CDR3 DNA follows: TGTGCCTGGAGTGTCAACATTGAGGTTGAAGCTTTCTTT.

The chain employs TRBV6-5 and TRBJ1-3; D uncertain. Germline CDR1 reads MNHEY; CDR2 reads SVGAGI. Trimming stripped 8 bases from V and 0 bases from J, with 11 bases between. This CDR3 comprises 14 residues. CDR3 protein: CASSEGFSGNTIYF. In DNA form, the CDR3 reads TGTGCCAGCTCAGAGGGTTTCTCTGGAAACACCATATATTTT.

The chain has TRBV10-3 and TRBJ1-1, with a possible D match to TRBD1 (5 bases). With 10 bases removed from V and 7 bases from J, the gap between germline ends came to 16 bases. This CDR3 has 12 residues. The germline CDR1 and CDR2 sequences are ENHRY and SYGVKD. For the CDR3, the DNA is TGTGCCACCATCCGATTCGGACATGAAGCTTTCTTT. Translating gives CATIRFGHEAFF.

The CDR3 region is CASSSTVNQPQHF. CDR3 DNA: TGCGCCAGCAGCTCGACAGTGAATCAGCCCCAGCATTTT. The genes are TRBV5-1 and TRBJ1-5, with D perhaps TRBD1 (5 bases). CDR3 size: 13 residues. Germline values: CDR1 SGHRS, CDR2 YFSETQ. V was pared by 3 bases and J by 4 bases, with 8 bases between.

This clone has just one count. The chain recombines TRBV7-8 with TRBJ1-2, with TRBD1 matching 8 bases. J gave up 4 bases and V 2 bases, and 6 bases lay outside the gene matches. This CDR3 has 15 amino acids. Germline V gene lookup returns CDR1 SGHVS and CDR2 FQNEAQ. CDR3 DNA sequence: TGTGCCAGCAGCTTAACCGCAGGGGGCCCCTATGGCTACACCTTC. It translates to CASSLTAGGPYGYTF.

The rearrangement uses TRBV30 and TRBJ2-2; D uncertain. Germline CDR1 is GTSNPN and CDR2 is SVGIG (reference sequence). V was shortened by 3 bases and J by 6 bases, with 14 bases between the two germline ends. The CDR3 consists of 14 residues. CDR3 DNA sequence: TGTGCCTGGAGGACTGAGACTCCCGCCGGGGAGCTGTTTTTT. Protein product: CAWRTETPAGELFF.

The V and J genes are TRBV6-6 and TRBJ1-2; D is unresolved. With 8 bases removed from V and 10 bases from J, the gap between germline ends came to 14 bases. Germline CDR1 is MNHNY and CDR2 is SVGAGI (reference sequence). The CDR3 totals 11 residues. The CDR3 loop is CASAGRELYTF. The CDR3 nucleotides are TGTGCCAGCGCTGGTAGGGAGCTCTACACCTTC.

The V call is TRBV5-6, the J call TRBJ2-7, with D possibly TRBD1 on 5 matching bases. The germline V gene has CDR1 SGHDT and CDR2 YYEEEE. Trimming took off 0 bases at V and 2 bases at J, with 9 bases between the two ends. There are 14 residues in the CDR3. The CDR3 here is CASSLAGLPYEQYF. The CDR3 DNA reads as TGTGCCAGCAGCTTGGCAGGGTTACCCTACGAGCAGTACTTC.

The V call is TRBV7-9, the J call TRBJ2-5; 9 bases agree with TRBD2. Per germline, CDR1 SEHNR and CDR2 FQNEAQ (reference sequence). The CDR3 has 15 residues. V was clipped by 0 bases and J by 4 bases; unmatched bases: 3. CDR3 amino acids: CASSLALAGRETQYF. The CDR3 DNA reads TGTGCCAGCAGCTTAGCCCTAGCGGGGAGAGAGACCCAGTACTTC.

The rearrangement uses TRBV6-5 and TRBJ1-2; TRBD1 might be the D (5 bases). V was clipped by 0 bases and J by 7 bases, with 18 bases between them. The CDR3 runs to 16 residues. CDR1 MNHEY and CDR2 SVGAGI come from the germline V gene. CDR3 sequence reads: CASSYSPSGPRGGYTF. The DNA of the CDR3 is TGTGCCAGCAGTTACTCGCCTTCCGGGCCAAGGGGTGGCTACACCTTC.

V and J are TRBV6-5 and TRBJ2-3; 7 bases agree with TRBD1. There are 14 residues in the CDR3. The junction had 6 bases not matched to a gene; V was cut back by 5 bases and J by 4 bases. CDR1 and CDR2 (germline): MNHEY, SVGAGI. The CDR3, as DNA: TGTGCCAGCAGTAAACTAGGGGGCTCAGATACGCAGTATTTT. Its protein is CASSKLGGSDTQYF.

The chain employs TRBV5-1 and TRBJ2-1, with TRBD2 matching over 9 bases. V lost 2 bases and J lost 2; bases outside the gene matches: 17. Germline V gives CDR1 SGHRS, CDR2 YFSETQ. The CDR3 runs to 20 residues. CDR3 DNA sequence: TGCGCCAGCAGCTTTCCTGGGGTAGCGGGGGCCCTGCGCCCCTACAATGAGCAGTTCTTC. This sequence encodes CASSFPGVAGALRPYNEQFF.